These T cell receptor beta chains were read from a single sample in a study of T cells in Graves' hyperthyroidism and ophthalmopathy. From the multiplex PCR reads, TCRdb called clonotypes with MiXCR, one entry per CDR3 protein. The data hold a few hundred thousand distinct CDR3 sequences, with less than 20% observed a single time. Sequenced: blood. The source of these receptors is a woman aged 45-65 years with Graves' hyperthyroidism. Both conserved end residues are part of each CDR3. Each record gives: D gene, J gene, V gene, clone size, CDR3 protein, CDR3 DNA. A D gene is named only where the DNA matches it firmly. Expanded clones are given a class, and other clones once, few, many or no size at all.

d_call: -
j_call: TRBJ1-1
v_call: TRBV10-1
clone_size: many
cdr3_aa: CASSETSGGAEAFF
cdr3_nt: TGCGCCAGCAGTGAGACTTCGGGAGGGGCTGAAGCTTTCTTT

d_call: -
j_call: TRBJ2-2
v_call: TRBV6-1
clone_size: -
cdr3_aa: CASSQPHDQNTGELFF
cdr3_nt: TGTGCCAGCAGTCAGCCCCACGACCAGAACACCGGGGAGCTGTTTTTT

d_call: -
j_call: TRBJ1-5
v_call: TRBV6-1
clone_size: many
cdr3_aa: CASSEWSRAGQPQHF
cdr3_nt: TGTGCCAGCAGTGAATGGAGCAGGGCGGGTCAGCCCCAGCATTTT

d_call: -
j_call: TRBJ2-5
v_call: TRBV7-8
clone_size: many
cdr3_aa: CASSSYQSRGLHF
cdr3_nt: TGTGCCAGCAGCTCATATCAGAGTAGGGGCTTACACTTC

d_call: -
j_call: TRBJ2-5
v_call: TRBV24-1
clone_size: many
cdr3_aa: CATSDSSRVETQYF
cdr3_nt: TGTGCCACCAGTGATTCTTCGAGGGTAGAGACCCAGTACTTC

d_call: -
j_call: TRBJ1-3
v_call: TRBV30
clone_size: few
cdr3_aa: CAWSTHSGNTIYF
cdr3_nt: TGTGCCTGGAGCACACACTCTGGAAACACCATATATTTT

d_call: -
j_call: TRBJ2-1
v_call: TRBV11-2
clone_size: -
cdr3_aa: CASSLEGFGGAAYNEQFF
cdr3_nt: TGTGCCAGCAGCTTAGAGGGTTTTGGGGGAGCCGCCTACAATGAGCAGTTCTTC

d_call: -
j_call: TRBJ2-7
v_call: TRBV30
clone_size: few
cdr3_aa: CAWRTFVTASYEQYF
cdr3_nt: TGTGCCTGGAGGACGTTTGTGACAGCCTCCTACGAGCAGTACTTC

d_call: -
j_call: TRBJ2-2
v_call: TRBV19
clone_size: -
cdr3_aa: CASTWDGHTGELFF
cdr3_nt: TGTGCCAGTACCTGGGACGGACACACCGGGGAGCTGTTTTTT

d_call: TRBD2
j_call: TRBJ2-7
v_call: TRBV28
clone_size: many
cdr3_aa: CASRHLAGGYEQYF
cdr3_nt: TGTGCCAGCAGGCATCTAGCGGGAGGATACGAGCAGTACTTC

d_call: -
j_call: TRBJ1-2
v_call: TRBV6-5
clone_size: few
cdr3_aa: CASSSLDSYNYGYTF
cdr3_nt: TGTGCCAGCAGTTCCCTGGACTCATATAACTATGGCTACACCTTC

d_call: -
j_call: TRBJ1-1
v_call: TRBV5-1
clone_size: many
cdr3_aa: CASRNPNNYTEAFF
cdr3_nt: TGCGCCAGCCGAAATCCAAACAACTACACTGAAGCTTTCTTT

d_call: TRBD2
j_call: TRBJ2-2
v_call: TRBV29-1
clone_size: few
cdr3_aa: CSARTSGGGELFF
cdr3_nt: TGCAGCGCAAGAACTAGCGGAGGCGGGGAGCTGTTTTTT

d_call: -
j_call: TRBJ2-5
v_call: TRBV11-3
clone_size: many
cdr3_aa: CASSLGLRETQYF
cdr3_nt: TGTGCCAGCAGCTTGGGACTCCGAGAGACCCAGTACTTC

d_call: -
j_call: TRBJ2-3
v_call: TRBV18
clone_size: -
cdr3_aa: CASSPVRADTQYF
cdr3_nt: TGTGCCAGCTCACCTGTAAGGGCAGATACGCAGTATTTT

d_call: -
j_call: TRBJ2-7
v_call: TRBV7-8
clone_size: many
cdr3_aa: CASSFPGTDTYEQYF
cdr3_nt: TGTGCCAGCAGCTTCCCCGGGACGGACACCTACGAGCAGTACTTC

d_call: TRBD1
j_call: TRBJ2-7
v_call: TRBV28
clone_size: many
cdr3_aa: CASRRTGGTYEQYF
cdr3_nt: TGTGCCAGCAGGAGGACAGGGGGCACCTACGAGCAGTACTTC

d_call: TRBD1
j_call: TRBJ2-4
v_call: TRBV6-1
clone_size: many
cdr3_aa: CATGDRDAKNIQYF
cdr3_nt: TGTGCCACCGGGGACAGGGATGCCAAAAACATTCAGTACTTC

d_call: -
j_call: TRBJ2-1
v_call: TRBV3-1
clone_size: -
cdr3_aa: CASGTYEQFF
cdr3_nt: TGTGCCAGCGGGACCTACGAGCAGTTCTTC

d_call: -
j_call: TRBJ2-7
v_call: TRBV29-1
clone_size: few
cdr3_aa: CSVAQDRGQYF
cdr3_nt: TGCAGCGTTGCGCAAGACCGCGGGCAGTACTTC

d_call: TRBD2
j_call: TRBJ2-3
v_call: TRBV2
clone_size: -
cdr3_aa: CASRELAGVDTQYF
cdr3_nt: TGTGCCAGCAGGGAATTAGCGGGAGTGGATACGCAGTATTTT

d_call: -
j_call: TRBJ2-3
v_call: TRBV27
clone_size: many
cdr3_aa: CASRPLLGISEDTQYF
cdr3_nt: TGTGCCAGCAGACCCCTACTAGGGATCTCGGAAGATACGCAGTATTTT

d_call: TRBD1
j_call: TRBJ2-1
v_call: TRBV28
clone_size: -
cdr3_aa: CASSQQTGGYNEQFF
cdr3_nt: TGTGCCAGCAGCCAACAGACAGGGGGCTACAATGAGCAGTTCTTC

d_call: -
j_call: TRBJ2-1
v_call: TRBV11-3
clone_size: -
cdr3_aa: CASSQGGRWGDEQFF
cdr3_nt: TGTGCCAGCAGCCAAGGGGGTCGGTGGGGCGATGAGCAGTTCTTC

d_call: -
j_call: TRBJ1-5
v_call: TRBV20-1
clone_size: few
cdr3_aa: CSARVHDTQPQHF
cdr3_nt: TGCAGTGCTAGAGTTCACGACACTCAGCCCCAGCATTTT

d_call: -
j_call: TRBJ1-1
v_call: TRBV20-1
clone_size: -
cdr3_aa: CSARQRTEAFF
cdr3_nt: TGCAGTGCCAGACAGAGGACTGAAGCTTTCTTT

d_call: -
j_call: TRBJ1-1
v_call: TRBV19
clone_size: -
cdr3_aa: CASSIVHRNTEAFF
cdr3_nt: TGTGCCAGTAGTATAGTACACAGAAACACTGAAGCTTTCTTT

d_call: -
j_call: TRBJ2-1
v_call: TRBV5-1
clone_size: few
cdr3_aa: CASSLEGGVGDEQFF
cdr3_nt: TGCGCCAGCAGCTTGGAAGGGGGGGTAGGTGATGAGCAGTTCTTC

d_call: TRBD2
j_call: TRBJ2-1
v_call: TRBV6-2/TRBV6-3
clone_size: many
cdr3_aa: CASRDSSGGHNEQFF
cdr3_nt: TGTGCCAGCAGAGATTCTAGCGGGGGTCACAATGAGCAGTTCTTC

d_call: TRBD2
j_call: TRBJ2-1
v_call: TRBV30
clone_size: -
cdr3_aa: CAWRATSGSGNEQFF
cdr3_nt: TGTGCCTGGAGAGCGACTAGCGGGAGCGGGAATGAGCAGTTCTTC

d_call: TRBD2
j_call: TRBJ2-3
v_call: TRBV6-1
clone_size: few
cdr3_aa: CASSDSAGEGTDTQYF
cdr3_nt: TGTGCCAGCAGTGACTCTGCGGGAGAGGGCACAGATACGCAGTATTTT

d_call: TRBD2
j_call: TRBJ2-7
v_call: TRBV12-3/TRBV12-4
clone_size: many
cdr3_aa: CASSFSSGRFYEQYF
cdr3_nt: TGTGCCAGCAGTTTTTCTAGCGGGAGATTCTACGAGCAGTACTTC

d_call: -
j_call: TRBJ1-1
v_call: TRBV10-3
clone_size: many
cdr3_aa: CAIKARDMNTEAFF
cdr3_nt: TGTGCCATCAAGGCCAGGGACATGAACACTGAAGCTTTCTTT

d_call: -
j_call: TRBJ1-2
v_call: TRBV9
clone_size: -
cdr3_aa: CASSVDPVHSRGYTF
cdr3_nt: TGTGCCAGCAGCGTAGACCCGGTACACTCTCGCGGCTACACCTTC

d_call: -
j_call: TRBJ2-6
v_call: TRBV7-8
clone_size: many
cdr3_aa: CASSLRLSGANVLTF
cdr3_nt: TGTGCCAGCAGCCTACGCCTCTCTGGGGCCAACGTCCTGACTTTC

d_call: -
j_call: TRBJ2-1
v_call: TRBV28
clone_size: -
cdr3_aa: CASRSGTLMDNEQFF
cdr3_nt: TGTGCCAGCAGGTCCGGGACTCTAATGGACAATGAGCAGTTCTTC

d_call: -
j_call: TRBJ2-2
v_call: TRBV24-1
clone_size: many
cdr3_aa: CATQPMRNTGELFF
cdr3_nt: TGTGCCACCCAGCCCATGAGGAACACCGGGGAGCTGTTTTTT

d_call: TRBD2
j_call: TRBJ2-2
v_call: TRBV5-1
clone_size: once
cdr3_aa: CASSTGLADRTGGLFF
cdr3_nt: TGCGCCAGCAGCACCGGACTAGCGGATCGGACCGGGGGGCTGTTTTTT

d_call: -
j_call: TRBJ2-1
v_call: TRBV15
clone_size: -
cdr3_aa: CATSRDPFVDEQFF
cdr3_nt: TGTGCCACCAGCAGAGATCCTTTTGTGGATGAGCAGTTCTTC

d_call: -
j_call: TRBJ2-7
v_call: TRBV7-8
clone_size: many
cdr3_aa: CASISSRTASAYEQYF
cdr3_nt: TGTGCCAGCATCTCGAGCCGGACAGCCTCTGCCTACGAGCAGTACTTC

d_call: -
j_call: TRBJ2-3
v_call: TRBV6-1
clone_size: many
cdr3_aa: CASTTPGEPTDTQYF
cdr3_nt: TGTGCCAGCACTACGCCCGGCGAACCCACAGATACGCAGTATTTT

d_call: -
j_call: TRBJ2-1
v_call: TRBV11-3
clone_size: few
cdr3_aa: CASSFLVRQYNEQFF
cdr3_nt: TGTGCCAGCAGCTTTTTGGTCAGACAGTACAATGAGCAGTTCTTC

d_call: -
j_call: TRBJ1-1
v_call: TRBV14
clone_size: many
cdr3_aa: CASSQTRLNTEAFF
cdr3_nt: TGTGCCAGCAGCCAGACAAGGCTGAACACTGAAGCTTTCTTT

d_call: -
j_call: TRBJ1-2
v_call: TRBV29-1
clone_size: many
cdr3_aa: CSVGWIDGYTF
cdr3_nt: TGCAGCGTGGGTTGGATTGATGGCTACACCTTC

d_call: -
j_call: TRBJ1-1
v_call: TRBV7-9
clone_size: many
cdr3_aa: CASSFHRGGANTEAFF
cdr3_nt: TGTGCCAGCAGCTTCCACCGCGGGGGGGCCAACACTGAAGCTTTCTTT

d_call: -
j_call: TRBJ2-1
v_call: TRBV7-9
clone_size: few
cdr3_aa: CASSPQPGRNEQFF
cdr3_nt: TGTGCCAGCAGCCCCCAGCCCGGCCGAAATGAGCAGTTCTTC

d_call: TRBD2
j_call: TRBJ2-1
v_call: TRBV6-2/TRBV6-3
clone_size: many
cdr3_aa: CASSYLRLAGGQNEQFF
cdr3_nt: TGTGCCAGCAGTTACCTCCGACTAGCGGGAGGGCAGAATGAGCAGTTCTTC

d_call: TRBD1
j_call: TRBJ2-7
v_call: TRBV6-1
clone_size: -
cdr3_aa: CASRGEGQFSYEQYF
cdr3_nt: TGTGCCAGCAGGGGAGAGGGACAGTTCTCCTACGAGCAGTACTTC

d_call: TRBD2
j_call: TRBJ2-3
v_call: TRBV7-8
clone_size: few
cdr3_aa: CASSLLARSTDTQYF
cdr3_nt: TGTGCCAGCAGTTTACTAGCGAGGAGCACAGATACGCAGTATTTT

d_call: TRBD1
j_call: TRBJ1-1
v_call: TRBV20-1
clone_size: many
cdr3_aa: CSARLYQGDNTEAFF
cdr3_nt: TGCAGTGCTCGCCTTTACCAGGGGGATAACACTGAAGCTTTCTTT

d_call: -
j_call: TRBJ1-3
v_call: TRBV12-5
clone_size: -
cdr3_aa: CASGLHQPPNFPRSGNTIYF
cdr3_nt: TGTGCTAGTGGTTTGCACCAGCCACCGAATTTCCCCCGCTCTGGAAACACCATATATTTT

d_call: -
j_call: TRBJ2-5
v_call: TRBV7-2
clone_size: few
cdr3_aa: CASSLGGARGRNLAYF
cdr3_nt: TGTGCCAGCAGCTTAGGGGGGGCTAGGGGGCGGAATTTGGCGTACTTC

d_call: -
j_call: TRBJ1-1
v_call: TRBV30
clone_size: many
cdr3_aa: CAERGNTEAFF
cdr3_nt: TGTGCCGAGAGGGGGAACACTGAAGCTTTCTTT

d_call: TRBD1
j_call: TRBJ2-7
v_call: TRBV18
clone_size: many
cdr3_aa: CASSLSTGGYEQYF
cdr3_nt: TGTGCCAGCTCACTCTCAACAGGGGGCTACGAGCAGTACTTC

d_call: -
j_call: TRBJ2-7
v_call: TRBV7-6
clone_size: few
cdr3_aa: CASSLGVGQKIYEQYF
cdr3_nt: TGTGCCAGCAGCTTAGGAGTAGGGCAGAAAATCTACGAGCAGTACTTC

d_call: TRBD2
j_call: TRBJ2-3
v_call: TRBV6-1
clone_size: few
cdr3_aa: CASSEGSLAGVRDTQYF
cdr3_nt: TGTGCCAGCAGTGAAGGATCACTAGCGGGAGTACGAGATACGCAGTATTTT

d_call: TRBD1
j_call: TRBJ1-5
v_call: TRBV28
clone_size: many
cdr3_aa: CASSSSGDRENQPQHF
cdr3_nt: TGTGCCAGCAGTTCCTCAGGTGACAGGGAAAATCAGCCCCAGCATTTT

d_call: -
j_call: TRBJ2-1
v_call: TRBV18
clone_size: -
cdr3_aa: CASSPSSSYGNEQFF
cdr3_nt: TGTGCCAGCTCACCAAGTTCCTCTTATGGCAATGAGCAGTTCTTC

d_call: TRBD1
j_call: TRBJ2-5
v_call: TRBV5-1
clone_size: many
cdr3_aa: CASSLGGQQETQYF
cdr3_nt: TGCGCCAGCAGCTTGGGGGGACAGCAAGAGACCCAGTACTTC

d_call: TRBD2
j_call: TRBJ2-7
v_call: TRBV11-2
clone_size: many
cdr3_aa: CASSSPGLAASREQYF
cdr3_nt: TGTGCCAGCAGCTCACCTGGACTAGCGGCCAGTCGGGAGCAGTACTTC